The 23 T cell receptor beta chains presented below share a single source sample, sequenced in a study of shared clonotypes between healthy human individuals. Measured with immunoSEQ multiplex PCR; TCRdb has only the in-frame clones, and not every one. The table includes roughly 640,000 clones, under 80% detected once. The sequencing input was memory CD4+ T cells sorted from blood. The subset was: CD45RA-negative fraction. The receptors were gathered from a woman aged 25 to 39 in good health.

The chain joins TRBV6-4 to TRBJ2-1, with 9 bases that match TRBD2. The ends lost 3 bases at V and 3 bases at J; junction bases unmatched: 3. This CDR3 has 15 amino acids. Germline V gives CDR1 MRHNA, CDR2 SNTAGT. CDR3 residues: CASSEISGGYNEQFF. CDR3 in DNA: TGTGCCAGCAGTGAGATTAGCGGGGGCTACAATGAGCAGTTCTTC.

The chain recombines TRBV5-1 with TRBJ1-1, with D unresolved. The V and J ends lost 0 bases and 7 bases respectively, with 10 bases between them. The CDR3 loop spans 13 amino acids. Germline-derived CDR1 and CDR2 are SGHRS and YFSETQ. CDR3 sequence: CASSLEVGGEAFF. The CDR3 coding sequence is TGCGCCAGCAGCTTGGAAGTTGGCGGTGAAGCTTTCTTT.

CDR3 residues: CASSSRQGRNEQYF. In nucleotides, the CDR3 is TGTGCCAGCAGTTCCCGACAGGGGAGGAACGAGCAGTACTTC. The J gene is TRBJ2-7, the V gene TRBV27; TRBD1 matches 8 bases. CDR1 and CDR2 from the germline V gene are MNHEY and SMNVEV (reference sequence). The CDR3 spans 14 residues. Unmatched junction bases numbered 7, after V lost 4 bases and J lost 5 bases.

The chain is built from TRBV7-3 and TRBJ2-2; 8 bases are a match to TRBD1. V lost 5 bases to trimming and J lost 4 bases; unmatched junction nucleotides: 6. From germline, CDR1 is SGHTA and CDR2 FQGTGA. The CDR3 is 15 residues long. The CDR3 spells CASSRDRGSTGELFF. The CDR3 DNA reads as TGTGCCAGCAGCCGCGACAGGGGAAGCACCGGGGAGCTGTTTTTT.

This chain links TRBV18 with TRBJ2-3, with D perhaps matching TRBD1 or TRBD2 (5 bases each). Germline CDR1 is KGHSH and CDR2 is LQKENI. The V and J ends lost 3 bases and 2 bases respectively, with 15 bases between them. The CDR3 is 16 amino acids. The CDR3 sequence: CASSPPGRRDTDTQYF. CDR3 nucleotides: TGTGCCAGCTCACCTCCGGGACGGAGAGACACAGATACGCAGTATTTT.

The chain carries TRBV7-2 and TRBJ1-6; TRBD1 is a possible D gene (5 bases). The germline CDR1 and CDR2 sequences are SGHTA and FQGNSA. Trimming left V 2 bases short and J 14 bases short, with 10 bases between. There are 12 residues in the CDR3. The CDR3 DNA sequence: TGTGCCAGCAGCTTACGGGGGGAGGCCCTCCACTTT. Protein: CASSLRGEALHF.

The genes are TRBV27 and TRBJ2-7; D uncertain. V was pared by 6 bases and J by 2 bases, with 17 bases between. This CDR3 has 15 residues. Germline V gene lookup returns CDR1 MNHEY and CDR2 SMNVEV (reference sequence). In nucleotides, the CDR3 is TGTGCCAGCAGGGTGACCACAAGGGATCCCTACGAGCAGTACTTC. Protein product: CASRVTTRDPYEQYF.

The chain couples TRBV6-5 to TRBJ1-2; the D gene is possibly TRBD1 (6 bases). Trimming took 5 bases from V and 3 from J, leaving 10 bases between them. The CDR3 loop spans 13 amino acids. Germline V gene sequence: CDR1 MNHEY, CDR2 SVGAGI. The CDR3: CASSPRTDYGYTF. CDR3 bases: TGTGCCAGCAGTCCCCGGACAGACTATGGCTACACCTTC.

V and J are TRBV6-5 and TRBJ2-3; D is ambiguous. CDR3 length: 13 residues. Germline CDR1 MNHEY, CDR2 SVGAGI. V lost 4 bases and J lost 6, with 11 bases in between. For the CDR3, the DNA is TGTGCCAGCAGTTTCATCCACTTGGATACGCAGTATTTT. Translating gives CASSFIHLDTQYF.

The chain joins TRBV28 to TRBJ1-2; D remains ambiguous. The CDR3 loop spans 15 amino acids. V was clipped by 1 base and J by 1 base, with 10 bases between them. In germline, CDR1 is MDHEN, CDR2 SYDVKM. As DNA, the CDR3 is TGTGCCAGCAGTTTATCCGGCAGGCGTAACTATGGCTACACCTTC. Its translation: CASSLSGRRNYGYTF.

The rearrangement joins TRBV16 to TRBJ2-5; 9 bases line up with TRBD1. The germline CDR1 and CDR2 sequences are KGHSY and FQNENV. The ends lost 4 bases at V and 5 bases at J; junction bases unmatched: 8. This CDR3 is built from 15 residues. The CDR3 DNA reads TGTGCCAGCAGCCGTCTACAGGGGGCGCGGGAGACCCAGTACTTC. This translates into CASSRLQGARETQYF.

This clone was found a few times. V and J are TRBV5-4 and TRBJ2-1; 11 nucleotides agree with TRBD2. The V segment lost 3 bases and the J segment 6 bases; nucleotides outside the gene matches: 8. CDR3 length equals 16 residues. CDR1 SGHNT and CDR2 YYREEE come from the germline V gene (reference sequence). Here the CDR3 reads CASSSITSGRGNEQFF. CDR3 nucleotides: TGTGCCAGCAGCTCCATAACTAGCGGGAGAGGCAATGAGCAGTTCTTC.

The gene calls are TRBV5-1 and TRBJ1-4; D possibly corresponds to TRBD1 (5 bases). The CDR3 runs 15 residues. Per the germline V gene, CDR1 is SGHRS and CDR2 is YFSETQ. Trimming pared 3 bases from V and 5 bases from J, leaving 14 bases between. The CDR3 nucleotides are TGCGCCAGCAGCTCGGCCGGGGGAAGGAATGAAAAACTGTTTTTT. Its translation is CASSSAGGRNEKLFF.

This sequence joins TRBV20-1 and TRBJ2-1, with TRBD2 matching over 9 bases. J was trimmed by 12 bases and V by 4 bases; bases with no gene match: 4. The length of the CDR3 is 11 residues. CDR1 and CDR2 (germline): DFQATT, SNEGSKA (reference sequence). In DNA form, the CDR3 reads TGCAGTGCTAATTTAGCGGGAGTGCAGTTCTTC. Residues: CSANLAGVQFF.

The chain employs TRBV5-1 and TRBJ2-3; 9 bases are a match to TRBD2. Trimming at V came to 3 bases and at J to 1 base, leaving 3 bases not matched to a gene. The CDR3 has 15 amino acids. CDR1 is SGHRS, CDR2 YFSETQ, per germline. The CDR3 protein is CASSSWTSGTDTQYF. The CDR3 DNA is TGCGCCAGCAGCTCTTGGACTAGCGGCACAGATACGCAGTATTTT.

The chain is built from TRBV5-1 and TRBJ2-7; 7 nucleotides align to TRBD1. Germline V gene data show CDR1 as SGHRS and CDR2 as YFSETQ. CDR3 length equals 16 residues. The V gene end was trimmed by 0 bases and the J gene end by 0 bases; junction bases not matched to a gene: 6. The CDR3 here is CASSLAGTAYSYEQYF. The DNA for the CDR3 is TGCGCCAGCAGCTTGGCGGGGACAGCCTACTCCTACGAGCAGTACTTC.

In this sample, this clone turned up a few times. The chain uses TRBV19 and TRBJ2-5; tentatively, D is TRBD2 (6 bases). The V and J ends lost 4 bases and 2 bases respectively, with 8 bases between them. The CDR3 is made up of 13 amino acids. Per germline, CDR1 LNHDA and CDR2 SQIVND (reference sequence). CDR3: CASSTGTQETQYF. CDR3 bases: TGTGCCAGTAGTACTGGGACTCAAGAGACCCAGTACTTC. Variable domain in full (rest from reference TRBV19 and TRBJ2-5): DGGITQSPKYLFRKEGQNVTLSCEQNLNHDAMYWYRQDPGQGLRLIYYSQIVNDFQKGDIAEGYSVSREKKESFPLTVTSAQKNPTAFYLCASSTGTQETQYFGPGTRLLVL.

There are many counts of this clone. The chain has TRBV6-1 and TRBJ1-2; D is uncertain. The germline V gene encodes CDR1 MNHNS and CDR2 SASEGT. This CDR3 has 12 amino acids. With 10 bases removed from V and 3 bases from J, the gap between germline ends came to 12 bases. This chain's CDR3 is CAIPGPYYGYTF. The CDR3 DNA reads TGTGCCATCCCCGGGCCTTACTATGGCTACACCTTC.

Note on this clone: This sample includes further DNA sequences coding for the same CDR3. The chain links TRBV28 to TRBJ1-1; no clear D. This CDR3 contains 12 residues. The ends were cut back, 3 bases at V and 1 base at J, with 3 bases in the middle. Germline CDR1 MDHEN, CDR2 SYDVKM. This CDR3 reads CASSFQNTEAFF. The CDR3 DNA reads TGTGCCAGCAGTTTCCAGAACACTGAAGCTTTCTTT. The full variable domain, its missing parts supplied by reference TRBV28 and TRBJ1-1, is DVKVTQSSRYLVKRTGEKVFLECVQDMDHENMFWYRQDPGLGLRLIYFSYDVKMKEKGDIPEGYSVSREKKERFSLILESASTNQTSMYLCASSFQNTEAFFGQGTRLTVV.

CDR3 in amino acids: CASVGASQETQYF. The CDR3 coding sequence is TGTGCCAGCGTAGGGGCAAGCCAGGAGACCCAGTACTTC. The chain is built from TRBV2 and TRBJ2-5, with D possibly TRBD1 on 5 matching bases. CDR3 size: 13 residues. Germline lookup yields CDR1 SNHLY and CDR2 FYNNEI. Trimming left V 8 bases short and J 5 bases short, with 15 bases between.

CDR3 region: CASSSRTTQYF. For the CDR3, the DNA is TGTGCCAGCAGCTCCCGTACGACCCAGTACTTC. This chain joins TRBV9 and TRBJ2-5, with unresolved D. Germline CDR1 SGDLS, CDR2 YYNGEE. The CDR3 is made up of 11 amino acids. V gave up 4 bases and J gave up 7 bases, with 8 bases separating them.

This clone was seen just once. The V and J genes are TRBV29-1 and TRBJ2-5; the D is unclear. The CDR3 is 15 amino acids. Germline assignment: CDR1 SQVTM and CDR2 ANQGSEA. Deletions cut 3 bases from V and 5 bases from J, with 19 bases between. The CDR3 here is CSVDSPATGRETQYF. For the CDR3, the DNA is TGCAGCGTTGATTCTCCCGCCACGGGCCGGGAGACCCAGTACTTC. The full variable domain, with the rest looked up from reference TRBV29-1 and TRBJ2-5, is SAVISQKPSRDICQRGTSLTIQCQVDSQVTMMFWYRQQPGQSLTLIATANQGSEATYESGFVIDKFPISRPNLTFSTLTVSNMSPEDSSIYLCSVDSPATGRETQYFGPGTRLLVL.

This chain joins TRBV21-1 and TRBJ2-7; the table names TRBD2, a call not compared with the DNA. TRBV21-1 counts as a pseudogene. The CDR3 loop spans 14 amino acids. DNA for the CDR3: TGTGCCAGCAAAGAACAGGAGGGCCACAACGAGCAGTACTTC. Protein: CASKEQEGHNEQYF.